The rows below give T cell receptor beta chains drawn from one sample of a study of cytomegalovirus exposure and HLA in healthy donors. Sequenced by immunoSEQ multiplex PCR; TCRdb stores in-frame clones only, minus some. The data contain roughly 200,000 clones, 79% of them singletons. Sequencing input: PBMCs. Receptors originate from a girl under 18 in good health and CMV-seropositive. Both conserved end residues are part of each CDR3. Fields, in order: J gene, clone size, D gene, V gene, CDR3 protein, CDR3 DNA. A D gene is named only where the DNA matches it firmly. The size entry is marked missing in some rows and otherwise reads once, few, many or a size class.

TRBJ1-4	few	TRBD1	TRBV4-2	CASSRDRGATNEKLFF	TGTGCCAGCAGCCGAGACAGGGGTGCAACTAATGAAAAACTGTTTTTT
TRBJ2-7	.	.	TRBV11-2	CASTVGGTSYEQYF	TGTGCCAGCACCGTCGGGGGAACCTCCTACGAGCAGTACTTC
TRBJ2-1	.	TRBD1	TRBV11-2	CASSLVPGGDHNEQFF	TGTGCCAGCAGCTTAGTTCCAGGGGGCGACCACAATGAGCAGTTCTTC
TRBJ1-6	.	.	TRBV5-1	CASSLSQGSSYNSPLHF	TGCGCCAGCAGCTTGTCCCAGGGAAGCTCCTATAATTCACCCCTCCACTTT
TRBJ2-7	.	.	TRBV6-5	CASSRTVSYEQYF	TGTGCCAGCAGTAGGACAGTGTCCTACGAGCAGTACTTC
TRBJ2-5	.	TRBD2	TRBV5-1	CASSSGLAGSQETQYF	TGCGCCAGCAGCTCCGGACTAGCGGGCTCGCAAGAGACCCAGTACTTC
TRBJ1-6	few	.	TRBV9	CASSVGPGDNSPLHF	TGTGCCAGCAGCGTAGGCCCGGGAGATAATTCACCCCTCCACTTT
TRBJ2-5	.	TRBD2	TRBV10-3	CAIAGELQETQYF	TGTGCCATCGCGGGGGAATTGCAAGAGACCCAGTACTTC
TRBJ2-3	few	.	TRBV19	CASSMDYATDTQYF	TGTGCCAGTAGTATGGACTATGCGACAGATACGCAGTATTTT
TRBJ2-3	once	TRBD2	TRBV9	CASSVGPLAGDLGFDTQYF	TGTGCCAGCAGCGTAGGCCCCCTAGCGGGGGATCTCGGTTTTGATACGCAGTATTTT
TRBJ2-6	.	.	TRBV7-9	CASSSTVSGAGANVLTF	TGTGCCAGCAGCTCTACGGTATCAGGGGCAGGGGCCAACGTCCTGACTTTC
TRBJ1-4	.	TRBD1	TRBV6-4	CASSSEPGQGGEKLFF	TGTGCCAGCAGTTCAGAACCGGGACAGGGAGGGGAAAAACTGTTTTTT
TRBJ1-2	.	.	TRBV4-3	CASSQEFRGSYGYTF	TGCGCCAGCAGCCAAGAGTTTAGGGGGTCCTATGGCTACACCTTC
TRBJ2-3	.	.	TRBV27	CASPGLQGSTDTQYF	TGTGCCAGCCCTGGGCTACAAGGTAGCACAGATACGCAGTATTTT
TRBJ1-2	.	TRBD1	TRBV7-2	CASSPRQGARGYTF	TGTGCCAGCAGCCCTCGACAGGGGGCAAGAGGCTACACCTTC
TRBJ2-5	.	TRBD1	TRBV15	CATRTEMGQGMLGETQYF	TGTGCCACCAGAACAGAGATGGGACAGGGGATGCTGGGAGAGACCCAGTACTTC
TRBJ2-1	.	TRBD2	TRBV7-8	CASSQSFAGGSYNEQFF	TGTGCCAGCAGCCAATCCTTCGCGGGGGGCTCCTACAATGAGCAGTTCTTC
TRBJ1-5	few	.	TRBV4-1	CASSRQAGNQPQHF	TGCGCCAGCAGCCGACAGGCCGGCAATCAGCCCCAGCATTTT
TRBJ2-7	.	.	TRBV11-2	CASSLTGILNGQQYF	TGTGCCAGCAGCTTGACAGGTATTCTTAATGGGCAGCAGTACTTC
TRBJ1-6	.	TRBD1	TRBV30	CAWSVAPSGTGWPPLHF	TGTGCCTGGAGTGTGGCTCCCAGCGGGACAGGGTGGCCACCCCTCCACTTT
TRBJ1-6	.	.	TRBV6-4	CASSEFGVLNSPLHF	TGTGCCAGCAGTGAGTTCGGGGTACTCAATTCACCCCTCCACTTT
TRBJ2-3	.	.	TRBV10-1	CASSAGTSPSDTQYF	TGCGCCAGCAGTGCGGGGACTTCGCCCTCAGATACGCAGTATTTT
TRBJ2-7	.	TRBD1	TRBV11-3	CASSFRQGVFYEQYF	TGTGCCAGCAGCTTCAGGCAGGGGGTGTTCTACGAGCAGTACTTC
TRBJ2-2	.	TRBD2	TRBV7-2	CASSFLAGGANTGELFF	TGTGCCAGCAGCTTTCTGGCGGGGGGAGCGAACACCGGGGAGCTGTTTTTT
TRBJ1-2	.	.	TRBV4-3	CASSPNTNYGYTF	TGCGCCAGCAGCCCAAACACTAACTATGGCTACACCTTC
TRBJ1-2	.	.	TRBV6-5	CASRDGAGHGYTF	TGTGCCAGCAGGGATGGTGCGGGCCATGGCTACACCTTC
TRBJ2-2	.	.	TRBV7-8	CASNGRVNTGELFF	TGTGCCAGCAATGGCAGGGTAAACACCGGGGAGCTGTTTTTT
TRBJ1-1	.	.	TRBV27	CASRLGGGKSNTEAFF	TGTGCCAGCAGGCTAGGGGGGGGTAAGTCGAACACTGAAGCTTTCTTT
TRBJ2-3	few	TRBD2	TRBV4-1	CASSQDPRGSLDTQYF	TGCGCCAGCAGCCAAGACCCCCGCGGGAGCTTAGATACGCAGTATTTT
TRBJ2-7	.	TRBD1	TRBV4-2	CASSQDRGPYEQYF	TGTGCCAGCAGCCAGGACAGGGGGCCCTACGAGCAGTACTTC
TRBJ1-5	.	TRBD1	TRBV2	CASRDTGVGNQPQHF	TGTGCCAGCAGAGATACAGGGGTGGGCAATCAGCCCCAGCATTTT
TRBJ2-7	.	.	TRBV19	CASSISGSTYEQYF	TGTGCCAGTAGTATAAGCGGGTCTACCTACGAGCAGTACTTC
TRBJ2-1	.	TRBD1	TRBV4-2	CASSQVGTGGLVSEQFF	TGTGCCAGCAGCCAAGTGGGGACAGGGGGCTTGGTTAGTGAGCAGTTCTTC
TRBJ2-3	once	TRBD2	TRBV9	CASSPGLAGGGTDTQYF	TGTGCCAGCAGTCCTGGACTAGCGGGGGGGGGCACAGATACGCAGTATTTT
TRBJ1-5	.	TRBD1	TRBV9	CASSEGGQGVNQPQHF	TGTGCCAGCAGCGAAGGGGGGCAGGGGGTTAATCAGCCCCAGCATTTT
TRBJ2-6	.	TRBD1	TRBV10-3	CAISTGTSGQGFSGANVLTF	TGTGCCATCAGTACCGGGACCTCGGGACAGGGCTTCTCTGGGGCCAACGTCCTGACTTTC
TRBJ1-4	.	.	TRBV5-1	CASSLAFRTEDEKLFF	TGCGCCAGCAGCTTGGCCTTTAGGACAGAGGATGAAAAACTGTTTTTT
TRBJ2-7	.	.	TRBV4-3	CASSQVPGSSYEQYF	TGCGCCAGCAGCCAAGTCCCGGGGAGCTCCTACGAGCAGTACTTC
TRBJ2-7	.	.	TRBV5-1	CASSSPGDHGRAYEQYF	TGCGCCAGCAGCTCCCCCGGTGACCACGGAAGAGCGTACGAGCAGTACTTC
TRBJ2-3	many	TRBD2	TRBV6-5	CASSYGGESDTQYF	TGTGCCAGCAGTTACGGGGGGGAATCGGATACGCAGTATTTT
TRBJ2-5	.	TRBD2	TRBV2	CASSDLRSGGPRVETQYF	TGTGCCAGCAGTGACTTGAGAAGCGGGGGGCCCCGGGTTGAGACCCAGTACTTC
TRBJ1-1	.	.	TRBV19	CASITRGGVNTEAFF	TGTGCCAGTATAACGAGGGGAGGGGTGAACACTGAAGCTTTCTTT
TRBJ2-3	.	.	TRBV11-2	CASSPGVSDTQYF	TGTGCCAGCAGCCCGGGGGTATCAGATACGCAGTATTTT
TRBJ2-1	.	TRBD2	TRBV6-1	CASSGRGLAGVNEQFF	TGTGCCAGCAGTGGACGGGGACTAGCGGGGGTCAATGAGCAGTTCTTC
TRBJ1-5	few	TRBD1	TRBV9	CASSAQGAREPQHF	TGTGCCAGCAGCGCTCAGGGGGCGAGGGAGCCCCAGCATTTT
TRBJ2-7	.	.	TRBV7-2	CASSLALGVTYEQYF	TGTGCCAGCAGCTTAGCGCTCGGGGTCACCTACGAGCAGTACTTC